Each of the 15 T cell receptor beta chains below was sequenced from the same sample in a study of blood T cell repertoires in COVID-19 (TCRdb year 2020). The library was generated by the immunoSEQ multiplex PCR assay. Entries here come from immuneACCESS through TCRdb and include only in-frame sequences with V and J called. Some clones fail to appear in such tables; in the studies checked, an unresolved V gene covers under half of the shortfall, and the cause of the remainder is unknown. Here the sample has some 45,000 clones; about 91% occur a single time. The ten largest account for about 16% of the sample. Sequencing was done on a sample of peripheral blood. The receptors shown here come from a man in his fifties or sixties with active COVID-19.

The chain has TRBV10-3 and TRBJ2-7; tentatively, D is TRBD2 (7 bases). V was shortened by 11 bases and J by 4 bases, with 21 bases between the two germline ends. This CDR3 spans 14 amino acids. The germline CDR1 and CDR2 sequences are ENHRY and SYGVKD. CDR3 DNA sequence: TGTGCCGTTCGGGGTGGCGGGGGCTCGTACGAGCAGTACTTC. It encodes CAVRGGGGSYEQYF.

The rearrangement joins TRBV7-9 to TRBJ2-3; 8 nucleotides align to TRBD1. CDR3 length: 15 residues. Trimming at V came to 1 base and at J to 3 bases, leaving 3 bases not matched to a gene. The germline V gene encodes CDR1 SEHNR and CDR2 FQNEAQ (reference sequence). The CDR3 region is CASSLGRGHTDTQYF. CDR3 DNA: TGTGCCAGCAGCTTAGGCAGGGGGCATACAGATACGCAGTATTTT.

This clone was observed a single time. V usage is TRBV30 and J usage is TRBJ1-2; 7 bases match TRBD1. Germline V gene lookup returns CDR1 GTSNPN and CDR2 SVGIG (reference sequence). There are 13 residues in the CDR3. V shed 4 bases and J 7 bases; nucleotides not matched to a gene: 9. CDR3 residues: CAWTPGQAFGYTF. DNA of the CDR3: TGTGCCTGGACGCCCGGACAGGCATTTGGCTACACCTTC.

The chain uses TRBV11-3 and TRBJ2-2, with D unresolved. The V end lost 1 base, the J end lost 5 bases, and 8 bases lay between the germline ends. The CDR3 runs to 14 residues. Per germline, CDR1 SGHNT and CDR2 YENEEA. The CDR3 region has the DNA TGTGCCAGCAGCTTAGTGGGCGCTACCGGGGAGCTGTTTTTT. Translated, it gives CASSLVGATGELFF.

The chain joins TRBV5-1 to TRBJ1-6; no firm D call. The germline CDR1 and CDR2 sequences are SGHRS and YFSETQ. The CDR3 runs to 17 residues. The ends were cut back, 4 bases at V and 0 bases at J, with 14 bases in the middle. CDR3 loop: CASSPGVGSSYNSPLHF. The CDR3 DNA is TGCGCCAGCAGCCCCGGGGTCGGGAGCTCCTATAATTCACCCCTCCACTTT.

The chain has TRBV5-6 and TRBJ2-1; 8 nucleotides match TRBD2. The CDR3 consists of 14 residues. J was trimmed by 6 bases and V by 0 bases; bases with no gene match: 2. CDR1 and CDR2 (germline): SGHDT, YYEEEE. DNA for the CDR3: TGTGCCAGCAGCTTGGCGGGAGGGATCAATGAGCAGTTCTTC. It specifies CASSLAGGINEQFF. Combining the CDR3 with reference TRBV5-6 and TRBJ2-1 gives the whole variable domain DAGVTQSPTHLIKTRGQQVTLRCSPKSGHDTVSWYQQALGQGPQFIFQYYEEEERQRGNFPDRFSGHQFPNYSSELNVNALLLGDSALYLCASSLAGGINEQFFGPGTRLTVL.

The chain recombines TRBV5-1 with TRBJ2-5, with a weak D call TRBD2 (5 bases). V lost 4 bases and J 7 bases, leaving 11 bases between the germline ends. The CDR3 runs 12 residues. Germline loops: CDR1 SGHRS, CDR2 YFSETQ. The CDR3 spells CASSTPSGTQYF. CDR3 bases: TGCGCCAGCAGCACTCCGAGCGGGACCCAGTACTTC.

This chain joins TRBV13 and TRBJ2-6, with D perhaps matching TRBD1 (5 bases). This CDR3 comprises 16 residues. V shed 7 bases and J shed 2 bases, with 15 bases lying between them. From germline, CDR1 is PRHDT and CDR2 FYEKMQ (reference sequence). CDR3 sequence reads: CASTRRQSAGANVLTF. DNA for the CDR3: TGTGCCAGCACCCGGAGACAGTCGGCTGGGGCCAACGTCCTGACTTTC.

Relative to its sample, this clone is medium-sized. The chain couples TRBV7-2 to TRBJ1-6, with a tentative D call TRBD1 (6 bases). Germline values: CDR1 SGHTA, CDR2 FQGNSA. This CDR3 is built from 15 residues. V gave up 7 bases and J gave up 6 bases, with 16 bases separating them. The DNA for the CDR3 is TGTGCCAGCACCGCATCGACAGGAACTAATTCACCCCTCCACTTT. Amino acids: CASTASTGTNSPLHF.

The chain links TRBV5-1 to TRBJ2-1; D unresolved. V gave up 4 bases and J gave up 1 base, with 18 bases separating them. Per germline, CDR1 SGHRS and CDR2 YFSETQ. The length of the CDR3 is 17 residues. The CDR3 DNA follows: TGCGCCAGCAGCACTGTCCCCTCTGCGTTATCCTACAATGAGCAGTTCTTC. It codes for CASSTVPSALSYNEQFF.

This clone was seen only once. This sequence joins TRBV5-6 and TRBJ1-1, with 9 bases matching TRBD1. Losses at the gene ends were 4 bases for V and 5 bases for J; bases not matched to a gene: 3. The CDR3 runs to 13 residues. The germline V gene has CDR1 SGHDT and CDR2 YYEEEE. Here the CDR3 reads CASSQDRGTEAFF. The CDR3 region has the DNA TGTGCCAGCAGCCAGGACAGGGGTACTGAAGCTTTCTTT.

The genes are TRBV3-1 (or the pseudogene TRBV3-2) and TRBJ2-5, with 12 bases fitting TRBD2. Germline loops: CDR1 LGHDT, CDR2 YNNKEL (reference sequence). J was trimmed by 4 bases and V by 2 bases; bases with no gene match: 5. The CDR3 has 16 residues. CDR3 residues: CASSQWLAGGGETQYF. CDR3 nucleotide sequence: TGTGCCAGCAGCCAATGGCTAGCGGGAGGGGGAGAGACCCAGTACTTC.

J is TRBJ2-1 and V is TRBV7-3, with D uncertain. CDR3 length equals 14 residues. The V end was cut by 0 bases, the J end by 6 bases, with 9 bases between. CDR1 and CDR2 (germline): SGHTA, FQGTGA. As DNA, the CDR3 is TGTGCCAGCAGCTTAACCCCATCGGTCAATGAGCAGTTCTTC. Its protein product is CASSLTPSVNEQFF.

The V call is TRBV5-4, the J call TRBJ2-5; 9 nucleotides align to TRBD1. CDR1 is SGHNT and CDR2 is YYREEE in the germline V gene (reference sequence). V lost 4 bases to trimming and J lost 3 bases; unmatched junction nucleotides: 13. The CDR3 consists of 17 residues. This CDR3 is CASSLLLTGQGKETQYF. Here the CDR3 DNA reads TGTGCCAGCAGCCTCCTCCTCACGGGACAGGGCAAAGAGACCCAGTACTTC.

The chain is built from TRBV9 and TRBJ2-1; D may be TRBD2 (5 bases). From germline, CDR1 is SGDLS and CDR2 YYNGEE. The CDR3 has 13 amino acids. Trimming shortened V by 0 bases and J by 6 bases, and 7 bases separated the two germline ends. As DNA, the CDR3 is TGTGCCAGCAGCGTAGCAGCGGCCAATGAGCAGTTCTTC. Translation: CASSVAAANEQFF. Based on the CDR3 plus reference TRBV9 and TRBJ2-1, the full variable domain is DSGVTQTPKHLITATGQRVTLRCSPRSGDLSVYWYQQSLDQGLQFLIQYYNGEERAKGNILERFSAQQFPDLHSELNLSSLELGDSALYFCASSVAAANEQFFGPGTRLTVL.